Sequencing of this TCR beta chain was carried out in a study of blood T cell repertoires in COVID-19. Overall study context: T cells, B-cell-depleted T cells, or PBMCs provided the cDNA or gDNA that served as material.

Original processing notes: Quantification of nucleated cells was approximated via reference gene primer amplification. The assay was immunoSEQ multiplex PCR, and TCRdb's table has in-frame clones only and misses some. V, J and clone size were drawn from that table, and D and trimming were deduced from the DNA. The sample has 120,000 or so clones, approximately 91% seen once. V was cut by 6 bases and J by 3 bases, with 15 bases left in between. The CDR3 sequence is 14 residues long. Germline values: CDR1 ENHRY, CDR2 SYGVKD. This clone was seen a single time. The chain couples TRBV10-3 to TRBJ2-7; D perhaps matches TRBD2 (5 bases). This TCR was recovered from an elderly woman with acute or convalescent COVID-19. The sample consisted of peripheral blood. The CDR3 nucleotides are TGTGCCATCAGCGGCCAGCGGTCCTTCTACGAGCAGTACTTC. It translates to CAISGQRSFYEQYF.